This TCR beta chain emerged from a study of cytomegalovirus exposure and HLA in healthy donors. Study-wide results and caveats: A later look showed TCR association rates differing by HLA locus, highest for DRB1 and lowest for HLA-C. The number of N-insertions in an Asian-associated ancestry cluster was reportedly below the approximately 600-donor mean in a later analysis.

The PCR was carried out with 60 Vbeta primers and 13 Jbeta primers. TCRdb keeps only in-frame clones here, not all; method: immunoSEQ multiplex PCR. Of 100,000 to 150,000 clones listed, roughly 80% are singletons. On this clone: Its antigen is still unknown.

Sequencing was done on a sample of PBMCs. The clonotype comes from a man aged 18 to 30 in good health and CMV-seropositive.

This CDR3 is CASSSLPQGASGYTF. The CDR3 coding sequence is TGTGCCAGCAGTTCCCTGCCACAGGGGGCTAGTGGCTACACCTTC. This chain uses TRBV27 with TRBJ1-2; 9 nucleotides agree with TRBD1. This CDR3 comprises 15 residues. The trim removed 4 bases at V and 7 bases at J, leaving 10 bases unmatched. Germline CDR1 reads MNHEY; CDR2 reads SMNVEV (reference sequence).